The 29 T cell receptor beta chains below all came from one sample that was sequenced in a study of T cells after posttransplantation cyclophosphamide. Libraries were prepared by immunoSEQ multiplex PCR; TCRdb keeps only in-frame clonotypes and omits some of them. The record shows about 40,000 clones for this sample, with no singletons present. The material sequenced was PBMCs. All receptors come from a man aged 30 to 45 in good health and a related stem cell transplant donor.

The chain carries TRBV7-3 and TRBJ2-5, with 10 bases fitting TRBD1. The CDR3 is 16 residues long. The V gene end was trimmed by 5 bases and the J gene end by 5 bases; junction bases not matched to a gene: 11. Looked up from germline, CDR1 is SGHTA and CDR2 is FQGTGA. The CDR3 reads CASSPTGDRGRETQYF. In DNA form, the CDR3 reads TGTGCCAGCAGCCCGACCGGGGACAGGGGCCGTGAGACCCAGTACTTC.

This clone was counted ten times or more. The chain carries TRBV6-1 and TRBJ1-2, with D perhaps matching TRBD1 (5 bases). Germline-derived CDR1 and CDR2 are MNHNS and SASEGT. The CDR3 is 15 amino acids. The V and J ends lost 5 bases and 8 bases respectively, with 21 bases between them. CDR3 bases: TGTGCCAGCAGTTTAGGGGCCGTTGATTTGGGGGGCTACACCTTC. Translation gives CASSLGAVDLGGYTF.

This clone was counted at least ten times. The rearrangement joins TRBV19 to TRBJ1-4; 8 bases are shared with TRBD1. This CDR3 region has 15 residues. V was pared by 3 bases and J by 5 bases, with 5 bases of the junction left unmatched. Germline assignment: CDR1 LNHDA and CDR2 SQIVND (reference sequence). This chain's CDR3 is CASSIAGDRNEKLFF. CDR3 in DNA: TGTGCCAGTAGTATTGCGGGGGACAGGAATGAAAAACTGTTTTTT.

This clone was recorded many times. The J gene is TRBJ1-4, the V gene TRBV6-1; D might be TRBD1 (5 bases). V shed 5 bases and J shed 11 bases, with 12 bases lying between them. Looked up from germline, CDR1 is MNHNS and CDR2 is SASEGT. CDR3 length equals 12 residues. This chain's CDR3 is CASSFDSPKLFF. DNA of the CDR3: TGTGCCAGCAGTTTTGACAGCCCTAAACTGTTTTTT.

There are a few counts of this clone. The V gene is TRBV11-1, the J gene TRBJ2-5; 9 bases align to TRBD1. The CDR3 covers 15 residues. Per germline, CDR1 SGHAT and CDR2 FQDESV (reference sequence). V lost 6 bases and J lost 4; bases outside the gene matches: 9. CDR3 DNA: TGTGCCAGCAGTACCGGGACAGGGACCGTAGAGACCCAGTACTTC. It translates to CASSTGTGTVETQYF. Full variable domain (remainder filled in from reference TRBV11-1 and TRBJ2-5): EAEVAQSPRYKITEKSQAVAFWCDPISGHATLYWYRQILGQGPELLVQFQDESVVDDSQLPKDRFSAERLKGVDSTLKIQPAELGDSAMYLCASSTGTGTVETQYFGPGTRLLVL.

In its sample, this clone was seen many times. The J gene is TRBJ2-3, the V gene TRBV28, with 10 bases fitting TRBD1. Germline CDR1 is MDHEN and CDR2 is SYDVKM. This CDR3 is 15 amino acids long. V was pared by 5 bases and J by 4 bases, with 6 bases of the junction left unmatched. The CDR3 protein is CASSPGTGEADTQYF. The CDR3 DNA is TGTGCCAGCAGTCCAGGGACAGGGGAGGCAGATACGCAGTATTTT.

This clone came up many times. The V gene is TRBV12-3 or TRBV12-4, the J gene TRBJ1-6; perhaps TRBD1 as D (6 bases). Trimming took off 1 base at V and 6 bases at J, with 7 bases between the two ends. This CDR3 contains 14 residues. Written as DNA, the CDR3 is TGTGCCAGCAGTTTAGGGGACATTAATTCACCCCTCCACTTT. Encoded protein: CASSLGDINSPLHF.

This clone was observed at least ten times. The J gene is TRBJ2-5, the V gene TRBV12-3 or TRBV12-4; D possibly corresponds to TRBD1 (5 bases). The CDR3 runs 13 residues. V was cut by 5 bases and J by 5 bases, with 12 bases left in between. CDR3 coding DNA: TGTGCCAGCAGTGTCAGGGTCGGGGAGACCCAGTACTTC. It specifies CASSVRVGETQYF.

At least ten counts were recorded for this clone. The chain couples TRBV6-5 to TRBJ1-6; possibly TRBD1 for D (5 bases). Germline loops: CDR1 MNHEY, CDR2 SVGAGI. Trimming removed 6 bases from V and 6 bases from J, with 9 bases in between. This CDR3 region has 13 residues. DNA of the CDR3: TGTGCCAGCAGGGGGGGACGTAATTCACCCCTCCACTTT. This translates into CASRGGRNSPLHF.

This clone was seen at least ten times. The rearrangement joins TRBV19 to TRBJ1-6, with D uncertain. The CDR3 runs to 15 residues. Germline V CDR1 and CDR2: LNHDA, SQIVND (reference sequence). The V and J ends lost 6 bases and 2 bases respectively, with 11 bases between them. The CDR3: CASRPAGAYNSPLHF. Here the CDR3 DNA reads TGTGCCAGTAGACCAGCCGGGGCCTATAATTCACCCCTCCACTTT.

This clone was found many times. The chain combines TRBV10-1 with TRBJ2-1, with 14 positions matching TRBD2. This CDR3 comprises 17 residues. V lost 3 bases and J lost 3; bases outside the gene matches: 4. The germline gives CDR1 WNHNN, CDR2 SYGVQD (reference sequence). The chain's CDR3 is CASSDGLAGGIYNEQFF. The CDR3 nucleotides are TGCGCCAGCAGTGACGGACTAGCGGGGGGAATCTACAATGAGCAGTTCTTC.

This clone occurred many times. J is TRBJ2-1 and V is TRBV9, with 8 positions matching TRBD2. Per germline, CDR1 SGDLS and CDR2 YYNGEE. With V trimmed by 3 bases and J by 8 bases, 10 bases remained unmatched. The CDR3 is 15 amino acids. CDR3 in DNA: TGTGCCAGCAGCGATGCCGGGACTAGTGACGATGAGCAGTTCTTC. Its protein is CASSDAGTSDDEQFF.

This clone has more than one count but fewer than ten. The J gene is TRBJ2-2, the V gene TRBV29-1, with 8 bases aligning to TRBD1. V lost 4 bases to trimming and J lost 0 bases; unmatched junction nucleotides: 4. CDR3 length: 15 amino acids. Per germline, CDR1 SQVTM and CDR2 ANQGSEA. This chain's CDR3 is CSVALQGANTGELFF. CDR3 in DNA: TGCAGCGTTGCTTTACAGGGGGCGAACACCGGGGAGCTGTTTTTT.

This clone has a count of ten or more. V is TRBV18 and J is TRBJ2-7; D possibly corresponds to TRBD2 (6 bases). CDR3 length: 14 amino acids. CDR1 is KGHSH, CDR2 LQKENI, per germline. V was trimmed by 6 bases and J by 3 bases, leaving 15 bases between them. The CDR3 protein is CASSGTQPLYEQYF. CDR3 in DNA: TGTGCCAGCTCCGGGACTCAACCACTCTACGAGCAGTACTTC. The whole variable domain, filled in from reference TRBV18 and TRBJ2-7, reads NAGVMQNPRHLVRRRGQEARLRCSPMKGHSHVYWYRQLPEEGLKFMVYLQKENIIDESGMPKERFSAEFPKEGPSILRIQQVVRGDSAAYFCASSGTQPLYEQYFGPGTRLTVT.

This clone has ten or more counts. CDR3 DNA sequence: TGCGCCAGCAGCGGCGGGGGGCCCCCCGTCGATGAGCAGTTCTTC. Its translation: CASSGGGPPVDEQFF. The rearrangement uses TRBV5-1 and TRBJ2-1; 8 bases are a match to TRBD2. The CDR3 covers 15 residues. The germline V gene encodes CDR1 SGHRS and CDR2 YFSETQ. The junction had 11 bases not matched to a gene; V was cut back by 4 bases and J by 8 bases.

This clone was observed a few times. The chain carries TRBV6-5 and TRBJ2-5; D is perhaps TRBD1 (6 bases). V lost 0 bases, J lost 4 bases, and 12 bases lay in between. The CDR3 has 15 residues. Germline lookup yields CDR1 MNHEY and CDR2 SVGAGI. The CDR3 sequence: CASSYSQGQAETQYF. Written as DNA, the CDR3 is TGTGCCAGCAGTTACTCTCAGGGGCAGGCAGAGACCCAGTACTTC.

This clone has ten or more counts. The rearrangement links TRBV6-2 or TRBV6-3 to TRBJ2-2; 8 bases are a match to TRBD2. V dropped 2 bases and J dropped 1; count of bases not matched to a gene: 3. This CDR3 comprises 16 residues. Germline loops: CDR1 MNHEY, CDR2 SVGEGT. The CDR3 sequence: CASSYAAGGNTGELFF. DNA of the CDR3: TGTGCCAGCAGTTACGCGGCGGGGGGGAACACCGGGGAGCTGTTTTTT.

This clone showed up many times. The V call is TRBV28, the J call TRBJ1-4, with D perhaps TRBD1 (5 bases). CDR3 length: 14 residues. Germline V gene sequence: CDR1 MDHEN, CDR2 SYDVKM. V was shortened by 5 bases and J by 6 bases, with 13 bases between the two germline ends. The CDR3 spells CASSPPGYDEKLFF. The DNA of the CDR3 is TGTGCCAGCAGTCCCCCAGGGTATGATGAAAAACTGTTTTTT.

In its sample, this clone was seen many times. The V call is TRBV7-2, the J call TRBJ2-7; 10 bases line up with TRBD1. V dropped 4 bases and J dropped 4; count of bases not matched to a gene: 4. Per germline, CDR1 SGHTA and CDR2 FQGNSA. This CDR3 spans 14 amino acids. Written as DNA, the CDR3 is TGTGCCAGCAGCTACGGGACAGGGGTGTACGAGCAGTACTTC. Translation gives CASSYGTGVYEQYF.

This clone was seen at least ten times. In DNA form, the CDR3 reads TGTGCCAGCAGCCTGACGGACAGGGGAGAGCAGTACTTC. This gives the protein CASSLTDRGEQYF. The V call is TRBV16, the J call TRBJ2-7, with 9 bases aligning to TRBD1. Germline trimming cut 4 bases from V and 7 bases from J; bases unmatched to any gene: 5. This CDR3 contains 13 residues. From germline, CDR1 is KGHSY and CDR2 FQNENV.

This clone showed up many times. The rearrangement joins TRBV19 to TRBJ1-6, with a possible D match to TRBD1 (5 bases). The germline V gene has CDR1 LNHDA and CDR2 SQIVND (reference sequence). The V end was cut by 5 bases, the J end by 5 bases, with 13 bases between. The CDR3 contains 15 residues. CDR3: CASSQAGQDNSPLHF. Written as DNA, the CDR3 is TGTGCCAGTAGTCAGGCAGGGCAAGATAATTCACCCCTCCACTTT.

This clone was counted only a few times. V usage is TRBV9 and J usage is TRBJ2-2, with D hard to call. Germline CDR1 and CDR2: SGDLS and YYNGEE. CDR3 length equals 13 residues. V lost 4 bases to trimming and J lost 7 bases, with 11 bases between them. This chain's CDR3 is CASSLRPGGELFF. The CDR3 coding sequence is TGTGCCAGCAGCCTGAGACCAGGCGGGGAGCTGTTTTTT.

Many counts were recorded for this clone. This chain links TRBV6-2 or TRBV6-3 with TRBJ1-5, with TRBD1 matching 7 bases. J was trimmed by 6 bases and V by 0 bases; bases with no gene match: 5. The CDR3 spans 15 residues. The germline gives CDR1 MNHEY, CDR2 SVGEGT. CDR3 in DNA: TGTGCCAGCAGTTACTCGAGGGGGCAGGGTCAGCCCCAGCATTTT. Translation: CASSYSRGQGQPQHF.

This sequence joins TRBV9 and TRBJ1-2; tentatively, D is TRBD1 (5 bases). The V and J ends lost 3 bases and 8 bases respectively, with 20 bases between them. The germline V gene has CDR1 SGDLS and CDR2 YYNGEE. The CDR3 covers 15 residues. CDR3 DNA: TGTGCCAGCAGCGCCCCTATGGGGGGATACGGCGGCTACACCTTC. Translated: CASSAPMGGYGGYTF.

Ten or more counts support this clone. The V and J genes are TRBV5-6 and TRBJ1-6; D perhaps matches TRBD1 (5 bases). The length of the CDR3 is 15 residues. V gave up 0 bases and J gave up 10 bases, with 14 bases separating them. Per germline, CDR1 SGHDT and CDR2 YYEEEE. CDR3 residues: CASSLVGHADSPLHF. The DNA of the CDR3 is TGTGCCAGCAGCTTGGTTGGACACGCCGACTCACCCCTCCACTTT. The entire variable domain, with the rest obtained from reference TRBV5-6 and TRBJ1-6, is as follows: DAGVTQSPTHLIKTRGQQVTLRCSPKSGHDTVSWYQQALGQGPQFIFQYYEEEERQRGNFPDRFSGHQFPNYSSELNVNALLLGDSALYLCASSLVGHADSPLHFGNGTRLTVT.

The genes are TRBV7-3 and TRBJ2-6; D perhaps matches TRBD1 (5 bases). The V end was cut by 5 bases, the J end by 4 bases, with 12 bases between. CDR1 is SGHTA, CDR2 FQGTGA, per germline. The CDR3 totals 15 residues. This CDR3 is CASSPQGAGANVLTF. The CDR3 region has the DNA TGTGCCAGCAGCCCGCAGGGTGCCGGGGCCAACGTCCTGACTTTC. Drawing the rest from reference TRBV7-3 and TRBJ2-6, the complete variable domain is GAGVSQTPSNKVTEKGKYVELRCDPISGHTALYWYRQSLGQGPEFLIYFQGTGAADDSGLPNDRFFAVRPEGSVSTLKIQRTERGDSAVYLCASSPQGAGANVLTFGAGSRLTVL.

This clone has a count of ten or more. V usage is TRBV10-3 and J usage is TRBJ1-4; 7 bases fit TRBD1. The CDR3 runs 15 residues. The junction had 5 bases not matched to a gene; V was cut back by 2 bases and J by 5 bases. Germline V gives CDR1 ENHRY, CDR2 SYGVKD. CDR3 sequence: CAISERKQGNEKLFF. CDR3 sequence (DNA): TGTGCCATCAGTGAGCGGAAACAGGGGAATGAAAAACTGTTTTTT.

This clone was seen many times. J is TRBJ2-7 and V is TRBV7-2; D is possibly TRBD2 (7 bases). This CDR3 comprises 14 residues. Germline V CDR1 and CDR2: SGHTA, FQGNSA. V lost 5 bases and J lost 2, with 13 bases in between. CDR3 region: CASSLTGGTYEQYF. Written as DNA, the CDR3 is TGTGCCAGCAGCCTCACGGGGGGCACCTACGAGCAGTACTTC.

In this sample, this clone turned up many times. This chain uses TRBV4-2 with TRBJ2-7; 9 bases map to TRBD1. There are 16 residues in the CDR3. The V and J ends lost 3 bases and 3 bases, in that order; junction bases with no gene match: 9. In germline, CDR1 is LGHNA, CDR2 YNFKEQ. The CDR3 DNA follows: TGTGCCAGCAGCCAGGGAACAGGGGGCCCTAACTACGAGCAGTACTTC. Amino acid sequence: CASSQGTGGPNYEQYF.